Reported below is one T cell receptor beta chain. The sample originates from a study of blood T cell repertoires in COVID-19. Study details: Samples came from the United States, Italy and Spain, spanning acute and convalescent COVID-19. The cDNA or gDNA used as material had been derived from T cells, B-cell-depleted T cells, or PBMCs.

As originally analysed: Reference gene primer amplification gave estimated nucleated cell counts. Libraries were prepared by immunoSEQ multiplex PCR; TCRdb keeps only in-frame clonotypes and omits some of them. The V and J calls and the clone size are those of that table, but D and trimming were determined from the DNA. The repertoire holds roughly 100,000 clones, with under 85% as singletons. The V gene's germline CDR1 is SGHRS and CDR2 YFSETQ. This CDR3 region has 16 residues. Losses at the gene ends were 0 bases for V and 3 bases for J; bases not matched to a gene: 8. The specimen was peripheral blood. The chain recombines TRBV5-1 with TRBJ1-1; 7 nucleotides match TRBD1. The TCR sequence derives from a woman aged 60 to 75 with acute or convalescent COVID-19. The CDR3 sequence: CASSLGQGFEDTEAFF. The DNA of the CDR3 is TGCGCCAGCAGCTTGGGACAGGGTTTCGAGGACACTGAAGCTTTCTTT.